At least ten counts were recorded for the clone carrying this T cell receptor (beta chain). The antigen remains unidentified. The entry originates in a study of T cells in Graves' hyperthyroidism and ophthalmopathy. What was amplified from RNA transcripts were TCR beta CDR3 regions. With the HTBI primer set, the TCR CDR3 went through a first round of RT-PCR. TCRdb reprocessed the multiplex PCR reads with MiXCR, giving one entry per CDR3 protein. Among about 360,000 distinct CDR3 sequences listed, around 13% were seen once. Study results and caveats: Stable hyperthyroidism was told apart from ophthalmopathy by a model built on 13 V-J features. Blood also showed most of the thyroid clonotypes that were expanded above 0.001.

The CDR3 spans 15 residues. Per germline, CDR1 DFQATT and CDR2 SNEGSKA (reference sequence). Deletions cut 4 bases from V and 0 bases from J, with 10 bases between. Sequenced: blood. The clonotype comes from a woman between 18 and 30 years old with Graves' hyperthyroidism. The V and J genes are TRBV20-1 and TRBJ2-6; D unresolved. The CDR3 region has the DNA TGCAGTGCTATGCGTTCGGGCTCTGGGGCCAACGTCCTGACTTTC. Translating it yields CSAMRSGSGANVLTF.